Described below is a single T cell receptor (beta chain) sequence and its context. The sample is drawn from a study of cytomegalovirus exposure and HLA in healthy donors. The V segment lost 4 bases and the J segment 4 bases; nucleotides outside the gene matches: 7. CDR3 length: 14 amino acids. Germline CDR1 and CDR2: SGDLS and YYNGEE. PCR employed 60 Vbeta and 13 Jbeta primers. Method: immunoSEQ multiplex PCR; TCRdb's copy keeps in-frame clones and lacks some. This sample's table has around 74,000 clones. The chain links TRBV9 to TRBJ1-1; 7 nucleotides agree with TRBD1. This receptor was identified in a young man in good health and CMV-seronegative. The sequencing input was PBMCs. CDR3 loop: CASSQGDRITEAFF. As DNA, the CDR3 is TGTGCCAGCAGCCAGGGGGACCGAATCACTGAAGCTTTCTTT.